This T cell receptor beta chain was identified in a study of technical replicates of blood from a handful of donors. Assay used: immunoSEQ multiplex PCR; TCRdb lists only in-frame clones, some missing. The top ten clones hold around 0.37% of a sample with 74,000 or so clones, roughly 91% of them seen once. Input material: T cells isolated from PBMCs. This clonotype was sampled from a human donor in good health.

The CDR3 DNA reads TGTGCCAGCAGCTTAGGTAGCTTCGAGCAGTACTTC. Its translation is CASSLGSFEQYF. The J gene is TRBJ2-7, the V gene TRBV7-9; unclear D gene. This CDR3 comprises 12 residues. V gave up 1 base and J gave up 6 bases, with 7 bases separating them. Germline-derived CDR1 and CDR2 are SEHNR and FQNEAQ (reference sequence).